This T cell receptor beta chain was profiled in a study of T cell responses to AZD1222 COVID-19 vaccine. Study-wide results and limits: Clonal diversity may have been underestimated in mostly white British donors. Only after the peak T cell response were repertoires sampled.

Comments on this clone: As yet, its antigen is unknown.

The repertoire was sequenced with immunoSEQ multiplex PCR; TCRdb's copy has only in-frame clones and lacks some. The data hold some 100,000 clones, with approximately 85% observed a single time. The CDR3 covers 13 residues. Trimming removed 0 bases at V and 5 bases at J, with 7 bases between. Looked up from germline, CDR1 is KGHDR and CDR2 is SFDVKD. This material consisted of peripheral blood, taken on day 0 of MenACWY control vaccination. The receptor was derived from an adult in good health. The V gene is TRBV24-1, the J gene TRBJ2-7, with D uncertain. The CDR3 reads CATSDLREDEQYF. CDR3 DNA: TGTGCCACCAGTGATTTGCGCGAGGACGAGCAGTACTTC.